These T cell receptor beta chains were read from a single sample in a study of T cell responses to AZD1222 COVID-19 vaccine. Only in-frame clones appear in the TCRdb table, and some are missing; sequencing was by immunoSEQ multiplex PCR. The sample includes 150,000 to 200,000 clones, 90% to 95% of them seen just once. The material was peripheral blood, obtained 28 days after the second AZD1222 dose. All receptors come from an adult who received the AZD1222 COVID-19 vaccine. CDR3s include the opening cysteine and the closing phenylalanine or tryptophan. Fields, in order: clone size, D gene, J gene, V gene, CDR3 protein, CDR3 DNA. The D gene is left open where the match is weak. Size is omitted from some rows. Given values are once, few, many or a class for expanded clones.

size: NA; D: TRBD2; J: TRBJ2-2; V: TRBV6-6; CDR3: CASSRLAGSTGELFF; DNA: TGTGCCAGCAGCAGACTAGCGGGTTCCACCGGGGAGCTGTTTTTT
size: NA; D: NA; J: TRBJ1-6; V: TRBV28; CDR3: CASSRPLNSYNSPLHF; DNA: TGTGCCAGCAGTCGCCCCCTCAACTCCTATAATTCACCCCTCCACTTT
size: once; D: NA; J: TRBJ2-7; V: TRBV13; CDR3: CASSQGIYEQYF; DNA: TGTGCCAGCAGCCAAGGTATTTACGAGCAGTACTTC
size: NA; D: TRBD2; J: TRBJ2-7; V: TRBV3-1/TRBV3-2; CDR3: CASSQEVRLAGEQYF; DNA: TGTGCCAGCAGCCAAGAGGTTCGACTAGCGGGCGAGCAGTACTTC
size: once; D: NA; J: TRBJ1-5; V: TRBV7-6; CDR3: CASSPTVQGQPQHF; DNA: TGTGCCAGCAGCCCGACAGTGCAAGGCCAGCCCCAGCATTTT
size: NA; D: TRBD1; J: TRBJ2-2; V: TRBV10-3; CDR3: CASMPGQITGELFF; DNA: TGTGCCTCCATGCCGGGACAGATCACCGGGGAGCTGTTTTTT
size: NA; D: TRBD1; J: TRBJ2-1; V: TRBV11-3; CDR3: CASSYLGSGTGGYNEQFF; DNA: TGTGCCAGCAGCTACCTGGGCTCTGGGACAGGCGGCTACAATGAGCAGTTCTTC
size: NA; D: NA; J: TRBJ1-5; V: TRBV29-1; CDR3: CSVGRAPNQPQHF; DNA: TGCAGCGTTGGAAGGGCCCCTAATCAGCCCCAGCATTTT
size: NA; D: NA; J: TRBJ1-5; V: TRBV15; CDR3: CATTSRVNQPQHF; DNA: TGTGCCACCACCAGCAGGGTCAATCAGCCCCAGCATTTT
size: once; D: TRBD1; J: TRBJ1-6; V: TRBV6-5; CDR3: CASMKTGGYNSPLHF; DNA: TGTGCCAGCATGAAGACAGGGGGCTATAATTCACCCCTCCACTTT
size: NA; D: NA; J: TRBJ2-3; V: TRBV5-1; CDR3: CASSPTGRVDTQYF; DNA: TGCGCCAGCAGCCCGACAGGGAGGGTAGATACGCAGTATTTT
size: once; D: TRBD2; J: TRBJ2-3; V: TRBV6-4; CDR3: CASSKYGLAYGTDTQYF; DNA: TGTGCCAGCAGTAAATACGGACTAGCGTATGGGACAGATACGCAGTATTTT
size: once; D: TRBD1; J: TRBJ2-7; V: TRBV11-2; CDR3: CASSYAGGTGDPIPYEQYF; DNA: TGTGCCAGCAGCTACGCTGGCGGGACAGGGGATCCGATCCCCTACGAGCAGTACTTC
size: NA; D: NA; J: TRBJ1-2; V: TRBV11-2; CDR3: CASSPSVTTGYGYTF; DNA: TGTGCCAGCAGCCCCAGCGTGACAACGGGCTATGGCTACACCTTC
size: NA; D: NA; J: TRBJ2-3; V: TRBV7-9; CDR3: CASSLPPGVWTDTQYF; DNA: TGTGCCAGCAGCCTCCCCCCGGGGGTTTGGACAGATACGCAGTATTTT
size: NA; D: TRBD2; J: TRBJ2-5; V: TRBV5-1; CDR3: CASPDIAGGWEETQYF; DNA: TGCGCCAGTCCCGATATAGCGGGAGGATGGGAAGAGACCCAGTACTTC
size: once; D: NA; J: TRBJ2-7; V: TRBV24-1; CDR3: CATRGGDYEQYF; DNA: TGTGCCACCAGAGGGGGGGACTACGAGCAGTACTTC
size: few; D: TRBD2; J: TRBJ2-1; V: TRBV29-1; CDR3: CSAPLAGDYNEQFF; DNA: TGCAGCGCCCCGCTAGCGGGAGACTACAATGAGCAGTTCTTC
size: NA; D: NA; J: TRBJ1-4; V: TRBV27; CDR3: CASSLSSLANEKLFF; DNA: TGTGCCAGCAGTTTATCGAGCCTGGCGAATGAAAAACTGTTTTTT
size: NA; D: TRBD2; J: TRBJ2-1; V: TRBV19; CDR3: CASRGVSGMGEQFF; DNA: TGTGCCAGTAGGGGGGTTAGCGGGATGGGTGAGCAGTTCTTC
size: NA; D: NA; J: TRBJ2-3; V: TRBV9; CDR3: CASSVGADTQYF; DNA: TGTGCCAGCAGCGTAGGTGCAGATACGCAGTATTTT
size: NA; D: TRBD1; J: TRBJ2-5; V: TRBV25-1; CDR3: CASGQGSETQYF; DNA: TGTGCCAGCGGACAGGGGTCGGAGACCCAGTACTTC
size: NA; D: NA; J: TRBJ2-4; V: TRBV14; CDR3: CASSQATGSTSKNIQYF; DNA: TGTGCCAGCAGCCAGGCCACGGGGAGTACTTCCAAAAACATTCAGTACTTC
size: NA; D: TRBD1; J: TRBJ1-1; V: TRBV7-8; CDR3: CASSPSRQGAFTEAFF; DNA: TGTGCCAGCAGCCCGTCCCGACAGGGGGCATTCACTGAAGCTTTCTTT
size: NA; D: NA; J: TRBJ1-4; V: TRBV3-1/TRBV3-2; CDR3: CASSPQPGSNEKLFF; DNA: TGTGCCAGCAGCCCCCAACCGGGATCCAATGAAAAACTGTTTTTT
size: NA; D: TRBD2; J: TRBJ2-1; V: TRBV7-3; CDR3: CASSLGLAGLWGEQFF; DNA: TGTGCCAGCAGTCTTGGACTAGCGGGGCTTTGGGGTGAGCAGTTCTTC
size: NA; D: NA; J: TRBJ2-7; V: TRBV21-1; CDR3: CASSKWIRVDEQYF; DNA: TGTGCCAGCAGCAAATGGATTAGAGTAGATGAGCAGTACTTC
size: NA; D: NA; J: TRBJ2-3; V: TRBV27; CDR3: CASSGTGAANTQYF; DNA: TGTGCCAGCAGTGGGACGGGGGCTGCAAATACGCAGTATTTT
size: NA; D: NA; J: TRBJ2-4; V: TRBV9; CDR3: CASSQTFDREVAKNIQYF; DNA: TGTGCCAGCAGCCAAACCTTCGACAGGGAGGTAGCCAAAAACATTCAGTACTTC
size: NA; D: NA; J: TRBJ2-7; V: TRBV28; CDR3: CASSQGSEQYF; DNA: TGTGCCAGCAGCCAGGGGAGCGAGCAGTACTTC
size: NA; D: NA; J: TRBJ2-6; V: TRBV30; CDR3: CAWSVTGQISGANVLTF; DNA: TGTGCCTGGAGTGTGACGGGACAAATCTCTGGGGCCAACGTCCTGACTTTC
size: NA; D: NA; J: TRBJ1-3; V: TRBV19; CDR3: CATIQGGSGNTIYF; DNA: TGTGCCACGATACAGGGAGGGAGTGGAAACACCATATATTTT
size: NA; D: TRBD1; J: TRBJ1-3; V: TRBV25-1; CDR3: CASSETGGSGNTIYF; DNA: TGTGCCAGCAGTGAAACAGGGGGCTCTGGAAACACCATATATTTT
size: NA; D: NA; J: TRBJ2-2; V: TRBV28; CDR3: CASRGLPTGELFF; DNA: TGTGCCAGCAGGGGGTTGCCCACCGGGGAGCTGTTTTTT
size: NA; D: TRBD2; J: TRBJ2-7; V: TRBV20-1; CDR3: CSASLAGGPNEQYF; DNA: TGCAGTGCTAGTCTAGCGGGAGGGCCCAACGAGCAGTACTTC
size: NA; D: NA; J: TRBJ2-7; V: TRBV6-2/TRBV6-3; CDR3: CASSSEGGRRTYEQYF; DNA: TGTGCCAGCAGCTCCGAGGGGGGCCGCCGTACCTACGAGCAGTACTTC
size: NA; D: NA; J: TRBJ1-1; V: TRBV7-2; CDR3: CASSSGVTTEAFF; DNA: TGTGCCAGCAGCTCAGGGGTCACCACTGAAGCTTTCTTT
size: NA; D: NA; J: TRBJ1-1; V: TRBV5-8; CDR3: CASSHRDQKAGEAFF; DNA: TGTGCCAGCAGCCACCGGGACCAAAAAGCGGGTGAAGCTTTCTTT
size: NA; D: NA; J: TRBJ2-5; V: TRBV5-6; CDR3: CASTLEGGLPETQYF; DNA: TGTGCCAGCACCTTGGAAGGGGGGTTGCCTGAGACCCAGTACTTC
size: NA; D: TRBD1; J: TRBJ1-2; V: TRBV10-3; CDR3: CAISGQGEYGYTF; DNA: TGTGCCATCAGTGGACAGGGGGAGTATGGCTACACCTTC
size: NA; D: NA; J: TRBJ1-2; V: TRBV11-2; CDR3: CASPGGGYTF; DNA: TGTGCCAGCCCTGGGGGTGGCTACACCTTC
size: NA; D: NA; J: TRBJ2-3; V: TRBV5-4; CDR3: CASSPPSSGAPDTQYF; DNA: TGTGCCAGCAGCCCGCCTTCTTCTGGGGCACCAGATACGCAGTATTTT
size: NA; D: NA; J: TRBJ2-1; V: TRBV25-1; CDR3: CASSAASGTIRKFF; DNA: TGTGCCAGCAGTGCAGCCAGCGGGACAATTAGGAAGTTCTTC
size: NA; D: TRBD1; J: TRBJ2-5; V: TRBV28; CDR3: CASLHQQGARETQYF; DNA: TGTGCCTCCCTCCACCAACAGGGGGCGCGGGAGACCCAGTACTTC
size: once; D: NA; J: TRBJ1-1; V: TRBV2; CDR3: CASSENGPNTEAFF; DNA: TGTGCCAGCAGTGAAAATGGGCCGAACACTGAAGCTTTCTTT
size: NA; D: NA; J: TRBJ2-1; V: TRBV24-1; CDR3: CATSPTVRNEQFF; DNA: TGTGCCACCAGCCCCACGGTTCGCAATGAGCAGTTCTTC
size: NA; D: TRBD1; J: TRBJ1-4; V: TRBV6-5; CDR3: CASRDRTYEKLFF; DNA: TGTGCCAGCAGGGACAGGACATATGAAAAACTGTTTTTT
size: NA; D: TRBD1; J: TRBJ1-2; V: TRBV6-5; CDR3: CASSRDRVGYTF; DNA: TGTGCCAGCAGCCGAGACAGGGTTGGCTACACCTTC
size: NA; D: TRBD1; J: TRBJ1-5; V: TRBV28; CDR3: CASSLTGRQHF; DNA: TGTGCCAGCAGTCTGACAGGGAGACAGCATTTT
size: NA; D: NA; J: TRBJ2-1; V: TRBV27; CDR3: CASAPGSAYNEQFF; DNA: TGTGCCAGCGCCCCCGGATCCGCCTACAATGAGCAGTTCTTC
size: NA; D: NA; J: TRBJ1-6; V: TRBV30; CDR3: CAWTPQGLSPLHF; DNA: TGTGCCTGGACACCGCAGGGTCTCTCACCCCTCCACTTT
size: NA; D: TRBD1; J: TRBJ1-2; V: TRBV5-5; CDR3: CASSLSGGEDGYTF; DNA: TGTGCCAGCAGCTTATCAGGGGGCGAAGATGGCTACACCTTC
size: few; D: TRBD2; J: TRBJ2-1; V: TRBV6-5; CDR3: CAIGLADSYNEQFF; DNA: TGTGCCATAGGACTAGCGGATTCCTACAATGAGCAGTTCTTC
size: NA; D: TRBD1; J: TRBJ1-6; V: TRBV30; CDR3: CAWSTIGGAPLHF; DNA: TGTGCCTGGAGTACAATAGGGGGCGCACCCCTCCACTTT
size: NA; D: NA; J: TRBJ1-5; V: TRBV19; CDR3: CASSWAGSGQPQHF; DNA: TGTGCCAGTAGTTGGGCAGGGTCGGGTCAGCCCCAGCATTTT
size: NA; D: TRBD1; J: TRBJ1-3; V: TRBV10-3; CDR3: CAISFGQGSGNTIYF; DNA: TGTGCCATCAGTTTTGGACAGGGCTCTGGAAACACCATATATTTT
size: once; D: TRBD2; J: TRBJ2-7; V: TRBV6-4; CDR3: CASILRRTGLAGRSYEQYF; DNA: TGTGCCAGCATTCTCCGCCGAACTGGACTAGCGGGACGCTCCTACGAGCAGTACTTC